Listed here is a single T cell receptor beta chain. This specimen belongs to a study of CD8 T cells in Susac syndrome. V lost 5 bases, J lost 4 bases, and 7 bases lay in between. CDR1 and CDR2 from the germline V gene are SGHTA and FQGNSA. This CDR3 spans 12 amino acids. RNA in amounts of about 0.5 to 1 ug was reverse transcribed with random hexamers. TCRdb used MiXCR to reprocess the immunoSEQ multiplex PCR reads, holding one entry per CDR3 protein. The table includes about 210,000 distinct CDR3 sequences, approximately 95% detected once. This sequence joins TRBV7-2 and TRBJ2-3; D is unclear. This TCR was sampled from a human donor in good health. The sequenced material came from CD4+ T cells from PBMCs. CDR3 nucleotide sequence: TGTGCCAGCAGCCGAACCCCAGATACGCAGTATTTT. Its protein product is CASSRTPDTQYF.